The clone carrying this T cell receptor (beta chain) turned up a few times. What it binds is not known. TCRdb re-derived calls from the 5' RACE reads in MiXCR, one entry per CDR3 protein. The sample shows 250,000 to 300,000 distinct CDR3 sequences, 20% of them seen only once. The data derive from a study of CD8 T cells in ankylosing spondylitis. Study findings and constraints: Disease-linked clones were reportedly significantly enriched in matched ankylosing spondylitis synovial fluid. Typical of ankylosing spondylitis blood, it appeared, was a TCR beta motif of eight highly homologous variants.

CDR1 is DFQATT and CDR2 is SNEGSKA in the germline V gene (reference sequence). Trimming took off 5 bases at V and 3 bases at J, with 17 bases between the two ends. The CDR3 consists of 15 residues. The sequence was obtained from a male donor with ankylosing spondylitis or in good health (not recorded which). The chain combines TRBV20-1 with TRBJ1-5, with TRBD1 as a possible D gene (5 bases). The specimen sequenced was blood, either unsorted or a sorted T cell fraction (not recorded which). The DNA for the CDR3 is TGCAGTGCTCGATTTAGGGGCAGCCCCAATCAGCCCCAGCATTTT. Its protein product is CSARFRGSPNQPQHF.